Listed here are 18 T cell receptor beta chains from one sample, sequenced in a study of neurological immune-mediated disorders. TCRdb reanalysed the 5' RACE reads using MiXCR and keeps one entry per CDR3 protein. Of roughly 100,000 distinct CDR3 sequences listed, roughly 3.5% were seen once; the top ten hold approximately 3%. Sequenced: PBMCs. The receptors derive from a woman between 45 and 65 years old with multiple sclerosis.

This clonotype was seen repeatedly, ten times or more. The chain carries TRBV7-9 and TRBJ1-1, with D maybe TRBD1 (5 bases). The V gene lost 2 bases and the J gene lost 1 base, with 14 bases spanning the gap. Germline V CDR1 and CDR2: SEHNR, FQNEAQ (reference sequence). This CDR3 contains 16 residues. CDR3 amino acids: CASSLTGGLANTEAFF. The CDR3 DNA sequence: TGTGCCAGCAGCTTAACTGGGGGTCTTGCGAACACTGAAGCTTTCTTT.

This clonotype was counted many times. The chain recombines TRBV7-6 with TRBJ2-5; D call uncertain. V lost 3 bases, J lost 5 bases, and 7 bases lay in between. The length of the CDR3 is 12 residues. Germline CDR1 SGHVS, CDR2 FNYEAQ. The DNA of the CDR3 is TGTGCCAGCAGCTTGGTACAGGAGACCCAGTACTTC. It is translated as CASSLVQETQYF.

This clonotype showed up many times. This chain joins TRBV12-3 or TRBV12-4 and TRBJ1-1; D uncertain. Trimming pared 3 bases from V and 0 bases from J, leaving 5 bases between. The CDR3 contains 13 residues. The CDR3 region has the DNA TGTGCCAGCAGTTTTCAACTGAACACTGAAGCTTTCTTT. This gives the protein CASSFQLNTEAFF.

This clonotype was seen repeatedly, ten times or more. V usage is TRBV5-1 and J usage is TRBJ2-3; tentatively, D is TRBD1 or TRBD2 (5 bases each). Trimming cost V 2 bases and J 6 bases, with 16 bases left between them. The CDR3 is 15 amino acids. From germline, CDR1 is SGHRS and CDR2 YFSETQ. CDR3 sequence (DNA): TGCGCCAGCAGCTTTCTCCGGGACCAAAGGGATACGCAGTATTTT. This translates into CASSFLRDQRDTQYF.

Ten or more counts support this clonotype. The rearrangement links TRBV7-9 to TRBJ1-6, with TRBD1 matching over 8 bases. The germline CDR1 and CDR2 sequences are SEHNR and FQNEAQ (reference sequence). The CDR3 consists of 17 residues. After removal of 4 bases from V and 7 bases from J, the junction contained 12 bases not matched to a gene. The CDR3 spells CASSSTLQGASNSPLHF. The DNA of the CDR3 is TGTGCCAGCAGCTCCACTCTTCAGGGGGCTTCAAATTCACCCCTCCACTTT. Together with reference TRBV7-9 and TRBJ1-6, the CDR3 gives the full variable domain: DTGVSQNPRHKITKRGQNVTFRCDPISEHNRLYWYRQTLGQGPEFLTYFQNEAQLEKSRLLSDRFSAERPKGSFSTLEIQRTEQGDSAMYLCASSSTLQGASNSPLHFGNGTRLTVT.

This clonotype was recorded many times. The rearrangement uses TRBV5-1 and TRBJ2-3; D is unclear. CDR3 length equals 15 residues. Germline V lookup: CDR1 SGHRS, CDR2 YFSETQ. V was trimmed by 0 bases and J by 1 base, leaving 9 bases between them. The DNA for the CDR3 is TGCGCCAGCAGCTTGGCCCATCAGGGCACAGATACGCAGTATTTT. Translating it yields CASSLAHQGTDTQYF. The whole variable domain, filled in from reference TRBV5-1 and TRBJ2-3, reads KAGVTQTPRYLIKTRGQQVTLSCSPISGHRSVSWYQQTPGQGLQFLFEYFSETQRNKGNFPGRFSGRQFSNSRSEMNVSTLELGDSALYLCASSLAHQGTDTQYFGPGTRLTVL.

This clonotype was detected ten times or more. V usage is TRBV7-2 and J usage is TRBJ2-5; D remains ambiguous. The germline V and J ends were trimmed by 0 bases and 9 bases, with 11 bases remaining between them. CDR3 length: 13 residues. Germline CDR1 and CDR2: SGHTA and FQGNSA. The CDR3 region has the DNA TGTGCCAGCAGCTTAGCCAGGACGAGAGCCCAGTACTTC. Translating it yields CASSLARTRAQYF.

In its sample, this clonotype was seen many times. This chain connects TRBV12-3 or TRBV12-4 to TRBJ1-4; D not resolved. V lost 5 bases to trimming and J lost 5 bases, with 9 bases between them. CDR3 size: 13 residues. CDR3: CASSLNKNEKLFF. DNA of the CDR3: TGTGCCAGCAGTCTAAACAAGAATGAAAAACTGTTTTTT.

This chain joins TRBV21-1 and TRBJ2-1. TRBV21-1 counts as a pseudogene. The CDR3 sequence is 14 residues long. The CDR3 region is CASSNWYRYNEQFF. CDR3 sequence (DNA): TGTGCCAGCAGCAATTGGTATCGTTACAATGAGCAGTTCTTC.

This clonotype has at least ten counts. V is TRBV14 and J is TRBJ2-3, with TRBD2 identical over 9 bases. With V trimmed by 2 bases and J by 2 bases, 2 bases remained unmatched. Looked up from germline, CDR1 is SGHDN and CDR2 is FVKESK. The CDR3 totals 15 residues. In DNA form, the CDR3 reads TGTGCCAGCAGCCAACTAGCGGGGACCACAGATACGCAGTATTTT. Protein product: CASSQLAGTTDTQYF.

This clonotype was found a few times. This clone may be a read error of a much larger clone one base away. The genes are TRBV20-1 and TRBJ1-5, with 7 bases identical to TRBD1. The V gene's germline CDR1 is DFQATT and CDR2 SNEGSKA (reference sequence). CDR3 size: 12 residues. The CDR3 sequence: CSAKTGNQPQNF. In DNA, the CDR3 is TGCAGTGCTAAGACAGGGAATCAGCCCCAGAATTTT.

CDR3 sequence reads: CASSERPGGPYEQYV. The CDR3 bases are TGTGCCAGCAGCGAGCGGCCAGGGGGGCCCTACGAGCAGTACGTC. The V call is TRBV5-6, the J call TRBJ2-7, with a possible D match to TRBD1 (7 bases). CDR1 is SGHDT, CDR2 YYEEEE, per germline. Trimming pared 4 bases from V and 2 bases from J, leaving 16 bases between. The CDR3 covers 15 residues.

This clonotype was found many times. The chain uses TRBV5-1 and TRBJ2-1; the D gene is possibly TRBD2 (6 bases). The V end lost 2 bases, the J end lost 6 bases, and 15 bases lay between the germline ends. CDR3 length: 15 amino acids. CDR1 and CDR2 (germline): SGHRS, YFSETQ. The CDR3 reads CASSFPLTSFNEQFF. The CDR3 DNA reads as TGCGCCAGCAGCTTTCCTCTTACTAGCTTCAATGAGCAGTTCTTC.

This clonotype was seen many times. The rearrangement links TRBV7-2 to TRBJ1-1; TRBD1 aligns across 8 bases. Germline V gives CDR1 SGHTA, CDR2 FQGNSA. V was clipped by 6 bases and J by 4 bases; unmatched bases: 4. CDR3 length: 13 amino acids. The CDR3 region is CASRPDRGTEAFF. The CDR3 DNA is TGTGCCAGCAGACCCGACAGGGGCACTGAAGCTTTCTTT.

This clonotype was seen many times. The rearrangement joins TRBV9 to TRBJ2-6, with 8 bases fitting TRBD1. The CDR3 covers 17 residues. Germline CDR1 reads SGDLS; CDR2 reads YYNGEE. V trimming: 4 bases; J trimming: 0 bases; junction bases outside the gene matches: 6. CDR3 protein: CASSSRTGRSGANVLTF. The CDR3, as DNA: TGTGCCAGCAGCAGTCGGACAGGGCGCTCTGGGGCCAACGTCCTGACTTTC. Combining the CDR3 with reference TRBV9 and TRBJ2-6 gives the whole variable domain DSGVTQTPKHLITATGQRVTLRCSPRSGDLSVYWYQQSLDQGLQFLIQYYNGEERAKGNILERFSAQQFPDLHSELNLSSLELGDSALYFCASSSRTGRSGANVLTFGAGSRLTVL.

Ten or more counts support this clonotype. Written as DNA, the CDR3 is TGTGCCAGCAGTTTTGGCACAGGGGGTTCCTACAATGAGCAGTTCTTC. This codes for CASSFGTGGSYNEQFF. The chain has TRBV28 and TRBJ2-1; 8 bases fit TRBD1. V shed 3 bases and J 1 base; nucleotides not matched to a gene: 5. The CDR3 runs 16 residues. CDR1 is MDHEN, CDR2 SYDVKM, per germline.

There are many counts of this clonotype. V and J are TRBV4-3 and TRBJ2-7, with 10 bases fitting TRBD2. The V gene's germline CDR1 is LGHNA and CDR2 YSLEER. With V trimmed by 4 bases and J by 7 bases, 10 bases remained unmatched. This CDR3 has 15 residues. DNA of the CDR3: TGCGCCAGCAGCCCTAAAGCGGGGGGGCCGTTAGAGCAGTACTTC. Its translation is CASSPKAGGPLEQYF.

The sample holds many counts of this clonotype. One end of the junction varies from germline; a read error may be responsible. This chain uses TRBV7-9 with TRBJ2-3, with 9 bases that match TRBD2. CDR3 length: 15 residues. Looked up from germline, CDR1 is SEHNR and CDR2 is FQNEAQ (reference sequence). The CDR3 sequence is CASNLAGEVTDTQYF. In DNA, the CDR3 is TGTGCCAGCAACTTAGCGGGGGAGGTAACAGATACGCAGTATTTT. The full variable domain, with the rest looked up from reference TRBV7-9 and TRBJ2-3, is DTGVSQNPRHKITKRGQNVTFRCDPISEHNRLYWYRQTLGQGPEFLTYFQNEAQLEKSRLLSDRFSAERPKGSFSTLEIQRTEQGDSAMYLCASNLAGEVTDTQYFGPGTRLTVL.